The table lists the clone carrying this T cell receptor beta chain with many counts. Its cognate antigen is unknown. V lost 4 bases and J lost 2, with 9 bases in between. The CDR3 extends over 14 amino acids. Germline CDR1 reads SNHLY; CDR2 reads FYNNEI. Genomic DNA served as template for TCR beta VDJ and CDR3 profiling. TCRdb re-called the reads through MiXCR, storing one row per CDR3 protein. In the table there are hundreds of thousands of distinct CDR3 sequences, roughly half of which are singletons. This sample stems from a study of CD8+CD57+ T cells in acquired aplastic anemia. Across the whole study: Sorted CD4+ and CD8+ cell DNA averaged roughly 3.2 ug. Whole-study results and caveats: Patients shared around 30 CD8+ CDR3 sequences with controls. A significant difference in CD8+ Simpson's diversity between patients and controls was not found.

Sequenced input: sorted CD4+, CD8+, or CD8+CD57+ T cells (not recorded which) from PBMCs. The V and J genes are TRBV2 and TRBJ1-3, with a weak D call TRBD1 (6 bases). This TCR was sampled from a human donor with severe aplastic anemia or a healthy control (not recorded which). For the CDR3, the DNA is TGTGCCAGCAGTGGTGGGGGCCCTGGAAACACCATATATTTT. Protein sequence: CASSGGGPGNTIYF.